Described below is a single T cell receptor (beta chain) sequence and its context. What it recognizes is unknown. This PCR relied on a set of 60 Vbeta primers and 13 Jbeta primers. Assay used: immunoSEQ multiplex PCR; TCRdb lists only in-frame clones, some missing. The sample contains about 180,000 clones, around 80% of which appear only once. The sample originates from a study of cytomegalovirus exposure and HLA in healthy donors. General observations from the study: A later analysis linked around 17,000 TCR beta sequences to HLA alleles at 0.05 false discovery rate. In a later analysis, most CMV-associated TCR beta chains appeared HLA-restricted. Indistinguishable V segments such as TRBV6-2 and TRBV6-3 were excluded.

The V gene lost 0 bases and the J gene lost 2 bases, with 8 bases spanning the gap. Germline-derived CDR1 and CDR2 are MNHNS and SASEGT. CDR3 length equals 14 residues. The sequence was collected from a girl aged 10-17 years in good health and CMV-seropositive. Input material: PBMCs. The chain recombines TRBV6-1 with TRBJ2-7; D is undetermined. The CDR3 reads CASSEASHTYEQYF. The CDR3 DNA reads as TGTGCCAGCAGTGAAGCTAGCCATACCTACGAGCAGTACTTC.